This record covers a single TCR beta chain. The data stem from a study of T cell changes during pregnancy in multiple sclerosis. Some clones are missing from TCRdb's copy, which holds only in-frame ones; the method was immunoSEQ multiplex PCR. The sample consists of 35,000 or so clones, 75% to 90% of them appearing once. The source is a female donor with multiple sclerosis, enrolled in a pregnancy study. The sample here was CD8+ T cells from peripheral blood mononuclear cells, taken in the third trimester of pregnancy.

The CDR3 protein is CASSSGEGWTEAFF. The CDR3 DNA reads as TGTGCCAGCAGTTCAGGGGAAGGGTGGACTGAAGCTTTCTTT. V and J are TRBV25-1 and TRBJ1-1; TRBD1 might be the D (6 bases). CDR3 size: 14 residues. V was shortened by 5 bases and J by 5 bases, with 15 bases between the two germline ends. From germline, CDR1 is MGHDK and CDR2 SYGVNS.